This T cell receptor beta chain was observed in a study of OX40 agonist ivuxolimab in advanced cancers. Study-wide background: Patient treatment consisted of intravenous ivuxolimab administration every 2 weeks at 0.01 to 10 mg/kg. Study results and caveats: The mean number of expanded clones was higher in CD8+ T cells than in CD4+. Dosing at 0.1 to 3.0 mg/kg was accompanied by clonal expansion of CD4+ and CD8+ blood T cells by week 6.

TCRdb's copy holds only in-frame clones and misses some; the assay was immunoSEQ multiplex PCR. The table shows 60,000 to 75,000 clones, with about nine tenths occurring only once. In the case of this clone: Its specificity is not known.

The investigators sampled blood at baseline, at cycle 4 day 1, and at cycle 7 day 1. Germline V lookup: CDR1 MNHEY, CDR2 SVGAGI. The CDR3 runs 11 residues. The V end lost 8 bases, the J end lost 7 bases, and 9 bases lay between the germline ends. V is TRBV6-5 and J is TRBJ2-1; D not certain. The TCR sequence derives from an adult with an advanced solid tumor such as melanoma, head and neck, liver or kidney cancer. This sample comprised CD4+ or CD8+ T cells sorted from blood, obtained in a trial of the OX40 agonist ivuxolimab. The chain's CDR3 is CASADLNEQFF. Written as DNA, the CDR3 is TGTGCCAGCGCCGATTTAAATGAGCAGTTCTTC.